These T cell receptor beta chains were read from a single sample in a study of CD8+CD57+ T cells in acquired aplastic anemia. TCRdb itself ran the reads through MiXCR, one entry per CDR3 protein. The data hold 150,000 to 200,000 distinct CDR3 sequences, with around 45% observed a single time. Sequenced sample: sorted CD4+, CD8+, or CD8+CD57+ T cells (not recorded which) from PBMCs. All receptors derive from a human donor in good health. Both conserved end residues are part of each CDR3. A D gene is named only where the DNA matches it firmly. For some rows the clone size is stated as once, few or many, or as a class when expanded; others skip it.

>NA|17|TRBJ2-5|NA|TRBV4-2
TGTGCCAGCAGCCCGGGTAGGGACACCTCGGGGCAAGAGACCCAGTACTTC
CASSPGRDTSGQETQYF
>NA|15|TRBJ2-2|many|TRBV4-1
TGCGCCAGCAGATTGGGCCCGGAGGGGTCCGGGGAGCTGTTTTTT
CASRLGPEGSGELFF
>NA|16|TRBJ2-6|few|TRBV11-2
TGTGCCAGCAGCTTTTTTCCCCCTCCTGGGGCCAACGTCCTGACTTTC
CASSFFPPPGANVLTF
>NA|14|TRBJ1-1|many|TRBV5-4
TGTGCCAGCAGCCCAAGGGAGGGTAGCACTGAAGCTTTCTTT
CASSPREGSTEAFF
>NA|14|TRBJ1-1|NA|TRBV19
TGTGCCAGTACCTCACTTATCTGGGACACTGAAGCTTTCTTT
CASTSLIWDTEAFF
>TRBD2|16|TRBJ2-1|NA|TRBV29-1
TGCAGCGTAGAGAGGGGACTAGCGGGAACCTACAATGAGCAGTTCTTC
CSVERGLAGTYNEQFF
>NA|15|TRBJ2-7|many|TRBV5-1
TGCGCCAGCAGCTTGTCGTCAGGGAATGTCTACGAGCAGTACTTC
CASSLSSGNVYEQYF
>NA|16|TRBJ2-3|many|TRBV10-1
TGCGCCAGCAGTGAGTCAAAAGGAGGCTACACAGATACGCAGTATTTT
CASSESKGGYTDTQYF
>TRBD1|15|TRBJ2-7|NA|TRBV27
TGTGCCAGCAGTGACGCCGGGACAGCCGTATACGAGCAGTACTTC
CASSDAGTAVYEQYF
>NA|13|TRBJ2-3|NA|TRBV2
TGTGCCAGCGTTGAAGTTGGGGCAGATACGCAGTATTTT
CASVEVGADTQYF
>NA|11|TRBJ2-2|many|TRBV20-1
TGCAGTGCTACCCTGGGGGGGGAGCTGTTTTTT
CSATLGGELFF
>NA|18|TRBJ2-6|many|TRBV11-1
TGTGCCAGCAGCCCTAGTCTGGGGGCGCTCTCTGGGGCCAACGTCCTGACTTTC
CASSPSLGALSGANVLTF
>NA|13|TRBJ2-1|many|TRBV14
TGTGCCAGCAGCCAAAACCCAGCCAATGAGCAGTTCTTC
CASSQNPANEQFF
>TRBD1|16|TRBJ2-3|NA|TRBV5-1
TGCGCCAGCAGCAACTCCGGGACAGGGAGTCTGGATACGCAGTATTTT
CASSNSGTGSLDTQYF
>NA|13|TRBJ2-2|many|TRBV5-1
TGCGCCAGCCGAACAGGGTACACCGGGGAGCTGTTTTTT
CASRTGYTGELFF
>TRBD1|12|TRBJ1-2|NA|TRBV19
TGTGCCAGTACGGGACAGATCTATGGCTACACCTTC
CASTGQIYGYTF
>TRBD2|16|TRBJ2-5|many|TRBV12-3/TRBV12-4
TGTGCCAGCAGGGAGACTAGCGGGGGGGCCGGAGAGACCCAGTACTTC
CASRETSGGAGETQYF
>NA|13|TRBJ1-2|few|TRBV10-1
TGCGCCAGCAGTGACCAGGGAAGCTATGGCTACACCTTC
CASSDQGSYGYTF
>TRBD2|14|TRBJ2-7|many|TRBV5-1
TGCGCCAGCAGTTCATCCAGCGGGAGCTACGAGCAGTACTTC
CASSSSSGSYEQYF
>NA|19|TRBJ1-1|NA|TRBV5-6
TGTGCCAGCAGCCCTACTCACGGCACGGGGGTGAACTCGAACACTGAAGCTTTCTTT
CASSPTHGTGVNSNTEAFF
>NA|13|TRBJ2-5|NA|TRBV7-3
TGTGCCAGCAGCCAAGTGGCACAAGAGACCCAGTACTTC
CASSQVAQETQYF
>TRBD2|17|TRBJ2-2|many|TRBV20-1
TGCAGTGCTAGCCCCCTGGGCAGCGGGAGGAACACCGGGGAGCTGTTTTTT
CSASPLGSGRNTGELFF
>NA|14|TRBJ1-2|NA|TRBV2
TGTGCCAGCAGCGAGACGACAGCGAACTATGGCTACACCTTC
CASSETTANYGYTF
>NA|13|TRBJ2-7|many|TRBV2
TGTGCCAGCACCCCCAGGGTAGCCTACGAGCAGTACTTC
CASTPRVAYEQYF
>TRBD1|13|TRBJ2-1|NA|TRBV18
TGTGCCAGCTCCGGACAGGGGGCCGGTGAGCAGTTCTTC
CASSGQGAGEQFF
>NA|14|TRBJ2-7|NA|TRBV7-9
TGTGCCAGCAGCACCGAGGGTTTATCGGCCGAGCAGTACTTC
CASSTEGLSAEQYF
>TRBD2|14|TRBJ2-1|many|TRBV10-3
TGTGCCATCAGCCCGGGACTAGGGACTGACGAGCAGTTCTTC
CAISPGLGTDEQFF
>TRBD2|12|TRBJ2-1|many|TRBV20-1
TGCAGTGCTACCGGGGGGTACAATGAGCAGTTCTTC
CSATGGYNEQFF
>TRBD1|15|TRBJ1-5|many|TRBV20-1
TGCAGTGCTAGAGAACCGACAGGGAACTTCAATCCCCAGCATTTT
CSAREPTGNFNPQHF
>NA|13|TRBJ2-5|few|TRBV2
TGTGCCAGCATTTTTTTCCCAGGAGAGACCCAGTACTTC
CASIFFPGETQYF
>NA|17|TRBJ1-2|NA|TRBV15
TGTGCCACCAGCAGAGATACGTCCGGGACAATGGATGGTGGCTACACCTTC
CATSRDTSGTMDGGYTF
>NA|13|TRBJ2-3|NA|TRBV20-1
TGCAGTGCTAGACTTAGCGGTCCAGATACGCAGTATTTT
CSARLSGPDTQYF
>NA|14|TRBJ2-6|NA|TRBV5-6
TGTGCCAGCAGCCGCATGGAAGGGGCCAACGTCCTGACTTTC
CASSRMEGANVLTF
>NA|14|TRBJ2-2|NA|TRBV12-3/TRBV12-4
TGTGCCAGCAGTCCGCAAGGGAACACCGGGGAGCTGTTTTTT
CASSPQGNTGELFF
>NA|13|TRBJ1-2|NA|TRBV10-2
TGCGCCAGCAGTGAGTCGCAGGGCGGAGGCTACACCTTC
CASSESQGGGYTF
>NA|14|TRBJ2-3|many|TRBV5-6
TGTGCCAGCAGCTTCGACAGTATTACAGATACGCAGTATTTT
CASSFDSITDTQYF
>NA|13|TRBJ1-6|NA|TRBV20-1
TGCAGTGCTAGAGGGCAGGGCAATTCACCCCTCCACTTT
CSARGQGNSPLHF
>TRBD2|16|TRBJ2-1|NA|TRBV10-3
TGTGCCATCAGTGAGATTAAGCGGGGGGGCTACAATGAGCAGTCCTTC
CAISEIKRGGYNEQSF
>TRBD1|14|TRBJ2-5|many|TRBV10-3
TGTGCCATCAGGTCCCCAACAGGGGCCGAGACCCAGTACTTC
CAIRSPTGAETQYF
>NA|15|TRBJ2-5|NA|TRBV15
TGTGCCACCAGCAGAGATTCGCGGACGGAAGAGACCCAGTACTTC
CATSRDSRTEETQYF
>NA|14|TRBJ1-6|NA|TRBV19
TGTGCCAGTAGTACCGGGACCGAGAATTCACCCCTCCACTTT
CASSTGTENSPLHF
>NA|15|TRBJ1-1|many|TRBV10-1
TGCGCCAGCAGTGAGTCTGGCAGGACGGACACTGAAGCTTTCTTT
CASSESGRTDTEAFF
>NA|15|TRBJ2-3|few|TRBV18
TGTGCCAGCTCACCGGGACATGGCAGCACAGATACGCAGTATTTT
CASSPGHGSTDTQYF
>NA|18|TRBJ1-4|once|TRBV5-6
TGTGCCAGCAGCCGCGTGACAAGGGCCCCGAGTGGGAGTGAAAAACTGTTTTTT
CASSRVTRAPSGSEKLFF
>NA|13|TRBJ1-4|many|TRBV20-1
TGCAGTGCTAGACAAGCAACGGGTGAAAAACTGTTTTTT
CSARQATGEKLFF
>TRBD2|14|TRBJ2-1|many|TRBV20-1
TGCAGTGCTAGGGGGACTAGCGGGGTTAATGAGCAGTTCTTC
CSARGTSGVNEQFF
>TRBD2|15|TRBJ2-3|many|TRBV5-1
TGCGCCAGCAGCGGAACAGCGGGGGGCACAGATACGCAGTATTTT
CASSGTAGGTDTQYF
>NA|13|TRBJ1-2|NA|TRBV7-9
TGTGCCAGCAGGACAACAGAGAACTATGGCTACACCTTC
CASRTTENYGYTF
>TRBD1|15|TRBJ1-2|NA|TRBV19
TGTGCCAGTAGTCAAACCCTGGACAGGAGTTATGGCTACACCTTC
CASSQTLDRSYGYTF
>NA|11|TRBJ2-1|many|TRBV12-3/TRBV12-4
TGTGCCAGCAGTCTGGAGGATGAGCAGTTCTTC
CASSLEDEQFF
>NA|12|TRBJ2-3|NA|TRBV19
TGTGCCAGTAGCGCGGACGTGGTTACGCAGTATTTT
CASSADVVTQYF